This T cell receptor (beta chain) is from a study of T cells in narcolepsy. Clones were read by immunoSEQ multiplex PCR, and TCRdb kept only the in-frame ones, dropping some. The sample holds just under 35,000 clones, 80% seen once. This TCR was sampled from a human donor in good health. The sample comprised memory (CD45RA-) CD4+ T cells from blood.

CDR3: CASSLGGSVEKLFF. DNA for the CDR3: TGTGCCAGCAGCTTGGGGGGGTCCGTTGAAAAACTGTTTTTT. The chain uses TRBV5-4 and TRBJ1-4, with D maybe TRBD1 (5 bases). Per the germline V gene, CDR1 is SGHNT and CDR2 is YYREEE (reference sequence). The germline V and J ends were trimmed by 0 bases and 7 bases, with 10 bases remaining between them. CDR3 length equals 14 residues.